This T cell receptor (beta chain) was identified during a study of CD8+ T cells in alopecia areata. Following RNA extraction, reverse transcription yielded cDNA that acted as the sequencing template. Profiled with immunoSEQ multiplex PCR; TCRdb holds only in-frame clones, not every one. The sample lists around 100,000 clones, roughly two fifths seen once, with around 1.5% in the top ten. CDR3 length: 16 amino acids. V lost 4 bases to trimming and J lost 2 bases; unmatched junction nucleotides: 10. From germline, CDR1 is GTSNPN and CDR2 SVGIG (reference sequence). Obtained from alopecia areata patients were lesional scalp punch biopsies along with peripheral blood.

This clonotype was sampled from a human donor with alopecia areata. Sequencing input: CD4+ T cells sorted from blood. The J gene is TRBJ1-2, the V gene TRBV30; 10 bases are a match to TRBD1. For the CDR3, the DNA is TGTGCCTGGACCGGACAGGGGGTACTTATGAACTATGGCTACACCTTC. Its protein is CAWTGQGVLMNYGYTF.